This T cell receptor beta chain was obtained from a study of blood T cell repertoires in COVID-19. Study overall: Material from acute and convalescent COVID-19 was sourced from the United States, Italy and Spain. PBMCs, B-cell-depleted T cells, or T cells provided the cDNA or gDNA that made up the material.

After removal of 3 bases from V and 8 bases from J, the junction contained 11 bases not matched to a gene. Germline CDR1 and CDR2: DFQATT and SNEGSKA (reference sequence). CDR3 length equals 14 residues. TCRdb's table, derived via immunoSEQ multiplex PCR, lists solely in-frame clones and lacks some. The sample lists some 100,000 clones, approximately 84% occurring once. This clone has more than one count but fewer than ten. The sequence was collected from a man in his thirties or forties in a cohort sampled during active COVID-19. V usage is TRBV20-1 and J usage is TRBJ1-2; 8 nucleotides match TRBD1. The sample comprised peripheral blood. The CDR3 loop reads CSASYPQGGRGYTF. The CDR3 DNA reads as TGCAGTGCTAGTTACCCACAGGGGGGCCGAGGCTACACCTTC.